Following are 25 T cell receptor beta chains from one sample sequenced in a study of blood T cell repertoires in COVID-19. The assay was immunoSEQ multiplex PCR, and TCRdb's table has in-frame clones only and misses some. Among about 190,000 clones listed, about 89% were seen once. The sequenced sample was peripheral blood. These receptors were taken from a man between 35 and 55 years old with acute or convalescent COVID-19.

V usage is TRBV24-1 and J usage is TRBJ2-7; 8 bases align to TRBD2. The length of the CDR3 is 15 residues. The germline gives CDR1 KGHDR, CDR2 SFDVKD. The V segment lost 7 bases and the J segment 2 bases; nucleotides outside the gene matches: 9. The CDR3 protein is CATRGGGGPTYEQYF. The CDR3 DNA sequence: TGTGCCACCAGGGGAGGCGGGGGGCCAACCTACGAGCAGTACTTC.

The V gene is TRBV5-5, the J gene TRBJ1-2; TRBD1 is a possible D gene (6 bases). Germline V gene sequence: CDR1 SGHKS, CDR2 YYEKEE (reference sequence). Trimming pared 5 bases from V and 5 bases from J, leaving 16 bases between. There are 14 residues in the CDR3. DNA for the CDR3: TGTGCCAGCAGTACAGAAGGGACAACATATGGCTACACCTTC. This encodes CASSTEGTTYGYTF.

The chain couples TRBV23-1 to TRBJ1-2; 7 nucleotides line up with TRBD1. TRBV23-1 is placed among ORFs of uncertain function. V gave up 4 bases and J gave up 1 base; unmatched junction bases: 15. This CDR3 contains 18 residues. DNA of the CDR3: TGCGCCAGCAGTCCCTCAATATTTGAGGGGGCGCATAACTATGGCTACACCTTC. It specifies CASSPSIFEGAHNYGYTF.

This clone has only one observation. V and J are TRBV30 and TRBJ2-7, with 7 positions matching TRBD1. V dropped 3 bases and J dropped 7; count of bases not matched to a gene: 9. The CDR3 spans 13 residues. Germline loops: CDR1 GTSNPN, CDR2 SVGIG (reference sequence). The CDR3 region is CAWRAGGEDEQYF. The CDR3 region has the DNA TGTGCCTGGAGGGCAGGGGGAGAGGATGAGCAGTACTTC.

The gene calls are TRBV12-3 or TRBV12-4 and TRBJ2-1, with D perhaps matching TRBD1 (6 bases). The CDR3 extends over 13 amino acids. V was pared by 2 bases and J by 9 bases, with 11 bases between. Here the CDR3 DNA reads TGTGCCAGCAGTTTACAGGGGCCCTTTGAGCAGTTCTTC. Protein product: CASSLQGPFEQFF.

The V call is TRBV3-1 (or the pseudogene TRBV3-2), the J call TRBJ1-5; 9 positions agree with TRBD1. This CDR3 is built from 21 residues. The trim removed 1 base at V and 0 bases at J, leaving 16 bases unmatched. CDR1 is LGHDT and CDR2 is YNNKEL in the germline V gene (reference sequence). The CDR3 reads CASSQVPDRDRDQNSNQPQHF. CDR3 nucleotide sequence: TGTGCCAGCAGCCAAGTCCCCGACCGGGACAGGGATCAAAATAGCAATCAGCCCCAGCATTTT.

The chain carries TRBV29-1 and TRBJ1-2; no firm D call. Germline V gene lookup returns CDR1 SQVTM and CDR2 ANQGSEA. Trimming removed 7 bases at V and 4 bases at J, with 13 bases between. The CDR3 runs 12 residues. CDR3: CSARFGFYGYTF. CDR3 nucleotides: TGCAGCGCCAGGTTTGGCTTCTATGGCTACACCTTC.

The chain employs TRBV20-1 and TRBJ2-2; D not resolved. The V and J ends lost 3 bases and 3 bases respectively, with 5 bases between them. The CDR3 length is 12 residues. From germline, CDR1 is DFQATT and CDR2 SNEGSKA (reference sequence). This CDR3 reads CSASSDTGELFF. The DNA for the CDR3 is TGCAGTGCTAGTTCGGACACCGGGGAGCTGTTTTTT.

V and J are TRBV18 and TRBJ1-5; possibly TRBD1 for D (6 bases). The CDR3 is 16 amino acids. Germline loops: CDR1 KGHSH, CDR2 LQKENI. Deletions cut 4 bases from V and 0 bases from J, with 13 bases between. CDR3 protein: CASSLGQTYSNQPQHF. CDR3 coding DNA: TGTGCCAGCTCACTCGGACAGACCTATAGCAATCAGCCCCAGCATTTT.

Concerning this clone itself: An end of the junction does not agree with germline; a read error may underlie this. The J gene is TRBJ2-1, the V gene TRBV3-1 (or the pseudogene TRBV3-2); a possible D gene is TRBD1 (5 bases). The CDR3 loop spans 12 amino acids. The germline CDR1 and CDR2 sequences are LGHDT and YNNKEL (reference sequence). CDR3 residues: CASSPSVTGWVF. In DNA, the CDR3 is TGTGCCAGCAGCCCCAGCGTAACAGGTTGGGTCTTC.

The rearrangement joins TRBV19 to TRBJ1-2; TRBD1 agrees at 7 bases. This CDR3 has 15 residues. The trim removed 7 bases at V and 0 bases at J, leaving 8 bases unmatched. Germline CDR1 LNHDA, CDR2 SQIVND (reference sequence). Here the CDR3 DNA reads TGTGCCAGTACCCCAGGGGACAGTACTAACTATGGCTACACCTTC. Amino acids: CASTPGDSTNYGYTF.

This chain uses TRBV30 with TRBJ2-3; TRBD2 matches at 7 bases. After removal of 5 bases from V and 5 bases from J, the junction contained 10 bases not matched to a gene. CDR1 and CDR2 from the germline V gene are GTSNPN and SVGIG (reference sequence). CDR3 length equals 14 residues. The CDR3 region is CAWSDAWGGDTQYF. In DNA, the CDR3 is TGTGCCTGGTCCGACGCGTGGGGGGGAGATACGCAGTATTTT.

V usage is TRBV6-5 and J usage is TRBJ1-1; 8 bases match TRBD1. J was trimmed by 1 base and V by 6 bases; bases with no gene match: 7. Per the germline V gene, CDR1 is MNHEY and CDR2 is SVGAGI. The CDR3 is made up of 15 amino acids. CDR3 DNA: TGTGCCAGCAGGCTTCAGGGGGCTAGGAACACTGAAGCTTTCTTT. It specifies CASRLQGARNTEAFF.

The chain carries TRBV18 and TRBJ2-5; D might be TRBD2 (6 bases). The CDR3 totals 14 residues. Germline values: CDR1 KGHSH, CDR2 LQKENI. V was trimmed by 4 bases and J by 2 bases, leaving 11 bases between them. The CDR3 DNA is TGTGCCAGCTCACTTTCCGGGGGTCAAGAGACCCAGTACTTC. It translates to CASSLSGGQETQYF.

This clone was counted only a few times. This chain's CDR3 is CASSPRQGDTEAFF. In DNA, the CDR3 is TGTGCCAGCAGTCCTAGACAGGGCGACACTGAAGCTTTCTTT. V and J are TRBV7-9 and TRBJ1-1; 7 nucleotides align to TRBD1. From germline, CDR1 is SEHNR and CDR2 FQNEAQ (reference sequence). The CDR3 covers 14 residues. V lost 6 bases to trimming and J lost 3 bases; unmatched junction nucleotides: 7.

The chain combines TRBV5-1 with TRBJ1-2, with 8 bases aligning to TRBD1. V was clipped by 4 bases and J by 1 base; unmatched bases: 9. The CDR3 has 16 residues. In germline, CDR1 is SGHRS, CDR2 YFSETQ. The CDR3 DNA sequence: TGCGCCAGCAGCCCTTATTGGACAGGGCTTAACTATGGCTACACCTTC. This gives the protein CASSPYWTGLNYGYTF.

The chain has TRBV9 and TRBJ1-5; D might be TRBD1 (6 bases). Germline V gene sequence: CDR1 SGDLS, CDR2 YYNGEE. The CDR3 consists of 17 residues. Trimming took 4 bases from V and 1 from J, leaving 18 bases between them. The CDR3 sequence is CASSSGPGTISNQPQHF. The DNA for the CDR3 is TGTGCCAGCAGCTCTGGACCAGGGACAATAAGCAATCAGCCCCAGCATTTT.

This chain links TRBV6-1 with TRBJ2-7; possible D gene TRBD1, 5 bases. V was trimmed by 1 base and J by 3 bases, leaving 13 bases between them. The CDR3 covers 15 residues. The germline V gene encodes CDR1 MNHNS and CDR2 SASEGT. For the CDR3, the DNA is TGTGCCAGCAGTGAAGTTGGGGCCGCTTACTACGAGCAGTACTTC. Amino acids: CASSEVGAAYYEQYF.

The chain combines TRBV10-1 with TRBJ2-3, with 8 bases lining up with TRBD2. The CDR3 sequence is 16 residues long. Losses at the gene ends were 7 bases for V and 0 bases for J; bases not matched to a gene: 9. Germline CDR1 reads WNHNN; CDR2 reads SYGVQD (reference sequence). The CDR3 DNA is TGCGCCAGCATCCGCAGAGAGCGGGGGAGCACAGATACGCAGTATTTT. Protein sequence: CASIRRERGSTDTQYF.

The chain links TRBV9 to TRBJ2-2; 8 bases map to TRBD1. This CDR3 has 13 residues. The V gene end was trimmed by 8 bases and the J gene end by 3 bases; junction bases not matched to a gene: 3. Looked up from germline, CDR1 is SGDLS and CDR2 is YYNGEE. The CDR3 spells CASGQGYTGELFF. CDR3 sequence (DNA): TGTGCCAGTGGACAGGGCTACACCGGGGAGCTGTTTTTT. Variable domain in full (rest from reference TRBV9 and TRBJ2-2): DSGVTQTPKHLITATGQRVTLRCSPRSGDLSVYWYQQSLDQGLQFLIQYYNGEERAKGNILERFSAQQFPDLHSELNLSSLELGDSALYFCASGQGYTGELFFGEGSRLTVL.

DNA of the CDR3: TGTGCCAGCAGTTCAATGACTAGCGGGGGGGCTCATGAGCAGTTCTTC. Amino acid sequence: CASSSMTSGGAHEQFF. The chain couples TRBV27 to TRBJ2-1, with 14 bases lining up with TRBD2. The CDR3 has 16 amino acids. Looked up from germline, CDR1 is MNHEY and CDR2 is SMNVEV (reference sequence). Trimming took 4 bases from V and 8 from J; bases not matched to a gene: 7.

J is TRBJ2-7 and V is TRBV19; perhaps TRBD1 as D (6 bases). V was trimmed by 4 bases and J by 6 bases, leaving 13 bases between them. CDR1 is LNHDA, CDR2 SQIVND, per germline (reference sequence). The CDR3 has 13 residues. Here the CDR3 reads CASSTPDRGEQYF. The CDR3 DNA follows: TGTGCCAGTAGTACCCCGGACAGAGGCGAGCAGTACTTC.

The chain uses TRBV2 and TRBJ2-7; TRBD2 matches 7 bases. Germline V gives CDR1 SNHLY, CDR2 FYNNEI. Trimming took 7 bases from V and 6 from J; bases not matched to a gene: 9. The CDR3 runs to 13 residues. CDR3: CASMSQGGSEQYF. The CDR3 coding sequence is TGTGCCAGCATGAGTCAGGGAGGGAGCGAGCAGTACTTC. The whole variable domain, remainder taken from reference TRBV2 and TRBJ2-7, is EPEVTQTPSHQVTQMGQEVILRCVPISNHLYFYWYRQILGQKVEFLVSFYNNEISEKSEIFDDQFSVERPDGSNFTLKIRSTKLEDSAMYFCASMSQGGSEQYFGPGTRLTVT.

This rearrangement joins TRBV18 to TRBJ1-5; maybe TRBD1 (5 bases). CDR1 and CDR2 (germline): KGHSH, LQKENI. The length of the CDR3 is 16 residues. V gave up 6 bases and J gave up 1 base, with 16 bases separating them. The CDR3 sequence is CASSRDSLRSNQPQHF. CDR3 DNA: TGTGCCAGCTCCCGGGACTCATTACGGAGCAATCAGCCCCAGCATTTT.

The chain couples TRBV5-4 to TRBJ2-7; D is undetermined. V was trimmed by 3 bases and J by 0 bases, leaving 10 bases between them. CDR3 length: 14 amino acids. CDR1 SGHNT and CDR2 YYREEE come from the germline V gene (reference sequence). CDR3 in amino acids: CASSSDSYSYEQYF. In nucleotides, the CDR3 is TGTGCCAGCAGCTCCGACTCTTACTCCTACGAGCAGTACTTC.